Below are 23 T cell receptor beta chains sequenced from a single sample in a study of blood T cell repertoires in COVID-19. The assay was immunoSEQ multiplex PCR, and TCRdb's table has in-frame clones only and misses some. The table includes fewer than 150,000 clones, roughly 84% detected once. Sequenced: peripheral blood. Receptor source: a woman aged 70-85 years who had recovered from COVID-19.

This clone appeared a single time. J is TRBJ2-1 and V is TRBV18; D unresolved. The CDR3 totals 12 residues. The germline V gene has CDR1 KGHSH and CDR2 LQKENI. V was pared by 2 bases and J by 6 bases, with 5 bases between. CDR3: CASSPSRNEQFF. As DNA, the CDR3 is TGTGCCAGCTCACCAAGCCGCAATGAGCAGTTCTTC.

The J gene is TRBJ2-3, the V gene TRBV7-9; the D gene is possibly TRBD1 (6 bases). The CDR3 length is 12 residues. Germline V gene sequence: CDR1 SEHNR, CDR2 FQNEAQ (reference sequence). V was shortened by 5 bases and J by 7 bases, with 10 bases between the two germline ends. CDR3 protein: CASSPGDHTQYF. The CDR3 coding sequence is TGTGCCAGCAGCCCAGGGGATCATACGCAGTATTTT.

This chain uses TRBV9 with TRBJ1-2, with 9 bases lining up with TRBD1. V was clipped by 4 bases and J by 8 bases; unmatched bases: 9. This CDR3 has 14 residues. Looked up from germline, CDR1 is SGDLS and CDR2 is YYNGEE. CDR3 in amino acids: CASSPVGQGGGYTF. The CDR3, as DNA: TGTGCCAGCAGCCCCGTGGGACAGGGTGGGGGCTACACCTTC.

The sample holds a few counts of this clone. The rearrangement links TRBV21-1 to TRBJ2-4; TRBD2 was called by the table and not checked on the DNA. TRBV21-1 is shown as a pseudogene. The CDR3 contains 15 residues. As DNA, the CDR3 is TGTGCCAGAAAAGATCGCTGGAGGGCCAAAAACATTCAGTACTTC. This translates into CARKDRWRAKNIQYF.

The rearrangement uses TRBV10-1 and TRBJ1-5; maybe TRBD1 (6 bases). Trimming removed 2 bases from V and 8 bases from J, with 10 bases in between. The CDR3 covers 13 residues. Germline V gene data show CDR1 as WNHNN and CDR2 as SYGVQD (reference sequence). The DNA of the CDR3 is TGCGCCAGCAGTGAGAGAGGGGGGGAGCCCCAGCATTTT. It encodes CASSERGGEPQHF.

V is TRBV7-9 and J is TRBJ2-7; a possible D gene is TRBD2 (6 bases). The V and J ends lost 3 bases and 4 bases respectively, with 10 bases between them. The CDR3 sequence is 13 residues long. CDR1 and CDR2 (germline): SEHNR, FQNEAQ (reference sequence). DNA for the CDR3: TGTGCCAGCAGCTTCTGGGGGAGGTACGAGCAGTACTTC. Translation: CASSFWGRYEQYF.

The V call is TRBV15, the J call TRBJ2-7, with 7 bases aligning to TRBD1. Germline V gene lookup returns CDR1 LNHNV and CDR2 YYDKDF (reference sequence). V was clipped by 4 bases and J by 2 bases; unmatched bases: 8. This CDR3 is 15 amino acids long. CDR3: CATSKTGTATYEQYF. CDR3 bases: TGTGCCACCAGCAAAACCGGGACAGCCACCTACGAGCAGTACTTC.

This chain joins TRBV16 and TRBJ1-4, with D tentatively TRBD1 (5 bases). The germline V gene encodes CDR1 KGHSY and CDR2 FQNENV. V shed 4 bases and J shed 5 bases, with 14 bases lying between them. The length of the CDR3 is 15 residues. The CDR3 reads CASSLVSRGNEKLFF. Here the CDR3 DNA reads TGTGCCAGCAGCCTCGTTTCGCGGGGGAATGAAAAACTGTTTTTT.

V gene TRBV5-1 combines with J gene TRBJ2-5; 7 positions agree with TRBD1. V dropped 2 bases and J dropped 1; count of bases not matched to a gene: 2. CDR3 size: 14 residues. Looked up from germline, CDR1 is SGHRS and CDR2 is YFSETQ. Written as DNA, the CDR3 is TGCGCCAGCAGCTTTGACAGGGTCCAAGAGACCCAGTACTTC. This sequence encodes CASSFDRVQETQYF.

The chain employs TRBV5-1 and TRBJ2-3; D may be TRBD2 (7 bases). Germline assignment: CDR1 SGHRS and CDR2 YFSETQ. The germline V and J ends were trimmed by 9 bases and 10 bases, with 27 bases remaining between them. CDR3 length equals 15 residues. CDR3 sequence (DNA): TGCGCCACCCCGAGGGGCGGGGGCCACATCCAGGCGCAGTATTTT. Protein sequence: CATPRGGGHIQAQYF.

V and J are TRBV5-4 and TRBJ2-3; 11 nucleotides match TRBD2. The CDR3 is 19 amino acids. Germline CDR1 reads SGHNT; CDR2 reads YYREEE (reference sequence). The J segment lost 0 bases and the V segment lost 0 bases, leaving 9 bases of the junction unmatched. The CDR3 spells CASSLVGLAGGSSTDTQYF. The CDR3 coding sequence is TGTGCCAGCAGCTTGGTAGGGCTAGCGGGAGGTTCTAGCACAGATACGCAGTATTTT.

CDR3 sequence: CAWTRDIDYEQYF. The DNA of the CDR3 is TGTGCCTGGACCCGGGACATAGACTACGAGCAGTACTTC. This rearrangement joins TRBV30 to TRBJ2-7, with a tentative D call TRBD1 (6 bases). This CDR3 comprises 13 residues. The V end was cut by 4 bases, the J end by 3 bases, with 13 bases between. Germline CDR1 reads GTSNPN; CDR2 reads SVGIG (reference sequence).

The CDR3 here is CSARVEEQYF. The CDR3 region has the DNA TGCAGTGCTAGAGTAGAGGAGCAGTACTTC. The chain combines TRBV20-1 with TRBJ2-7; no reliable D call. The CDR3 totals 10 residues. Germline V gives CDR1 DFQATT, CDR2 SNEGSKA (reference sequence). V was pared by 1 base and J by 7 bases, with 5 bases between.

This chain joins TRBV28 and TRBJ1-6, with TRBD1 matching over 8 bases. Looked up from germline, CDR1 is MDHEN and CDR2 is SYDVKM. With 8 bases clipped from V and 9 bases from J, the junction kept 3 bases outside the gene matches. The CDR3 covers 12 residues. The DNA of the CDR3 is TGTGCCAGCGGAACAGGGGGTTCACCCCTCCACTTT. Amino acid sequence: CASGTGGSPLHF.

This chain joins TRBV25-1 and TRBJ1-6; unclear D gene. Germline values: CDR1 MGHDK, CDR2 SYGVNS. There are 13 residues in the CDR3. Trimming shortened V by 4 bases and J by 7 bases, and 8 bases separated the two germline ends. The CDR3 coding sequence is TGTGCCAGCAGTGGTCGAGGGAATTCACCCCTCCACTTT. This encodes CASSGRGNSPLHF.

In DNA form, the CDR3 reads TGTGCTAGTCCGGACAGTGTCCCTGGGCAGCCCCAGCATTTT. It is translated as CASPDSVPGQPQHF. The V and J genes are TRBV12-5 and TRBJ1-5; tentative D call: TRBD1 (6 bases). The CDR3 loop spans 14 amino acids. CDR1 LGHNT and CDR2 FRNRAP come from the germline V gene. V shed 8 bases and J shed 7 bases, with 18 bases lying between them.

This chain uses TRBV5-4 with TRBJ1-1; D is uncertain. CDR3 length: 11 amino acids. Germline CDR1 reads SGHNT; CDR2 reads YYREEE (reference sequence). With 0 bases removed from V and 6 bases from J, the gap between germline ends came to 3 bases. CDR3 protein: CASSLASEAFF. For the CDR3, the DNA is TGTGCCAGCAGCTTGGCGTCTGAAGCTTTCTTT. Full variable domain (outside the CDR3, taken from reference TRBV5-4 and TRBJ1-1): ETGVTQSPTHLIKTRGQQVTLRCSSQSGHNTVSWYQQALGQGPQFIFQYYREEENGRGNFPPRFSGLQFPNYSSELNVNALELDDSALYLCASSLASEAFFGQGTRLTVV.

This clone has just a few counts. The rearrangement uses TRBV6-5 and TRBJ2-2, with D tentatively TRBD1 (5 bases). The ends were cut back, 0 bases at V and 3 bases at J, with 5 bases in the middle. Looked up from germline, CDR1 is MNHEY and CDR2 is SVGAGI. The CDR3 runs 14 residues. The CDR3 DNA sequence: TGTGCCAGCAGTTACTCGACAGACACCGGGGAGCTGTTTTTT. Amino acid sequence: CASSYSTDTGELFF.

This chain joins TRBV7-2 and TRBJ2-1; 14 bases are a match to TRBD2. The CDR3 is 18 residues long. Germline values: CDR1 SGHTA, CDR2 FQGNSA. J was trimmed by 0 bases and V by 2 bases; bases with no gene match: 3. The chain's CDR3 is CASSLRTSGRSSYNEQFF. The CDR3 coding sequence is TGTGCCAGCAGCTTAAGGACTAGCGGGAGGAGCTCCTACAATGAGCAGTTCTTC. The full variable domain, its missing parts supplied by reference TRBV7-2 and TRBJ2-1, is GAGVSQSPSNKVTEKGKDVELRCDPISGHTALYWYRQSLGQGLEFLIYFQGNSAPDKSGLPSDRFSAERTGGSVSTLTIQRTQQEDSAVYLCASSLRTSGRSSYNEQFFGPGTRLTVL.

V is TRBV28 and J is TRBJ1-6, with D possibly being TRBD1 (6 bases). CDR3 length: 18 amino acids. V was trimmed by 4 bases and J by 7 bases, leaving 23 bases between them. From germline, CDR1 is MDHEN and CDR2 SYDVKM. The CDR3 DNA reads as TGTGCCAGCAGTTCTCTACCACAATGGACAGCGGTAAATTCACCCCTCCACTTT. Residues: CASSSLPQWTAVNSPLHF.

The chain employs TRBV6-5 and TRBJ1-4, with D possibly being TRBD1 (6 bases). The CDR3 has 15 residues. Deletions cut 6 bases from V and 7 bases from J, with 18 bases between. Germline lookup yields CDR1 MNHEY and CDR2 SVGAGI. The CDR3 region has the DNA TGTGCCAGCAGACGGGGGGCCCGGCGAGGTGAAAAACTGTTTTTT. Encoded protein: CASRRGARRGEKLFF.

In DNA form, the CDR3 reads TGTGCCAGCAAGCCGGGACAGGGATCAGCTGAAGCTTTCTTT. Protein product: CASKPGQGSAEAFF. The V gene is TRBV28, the J gene TRBJ1-1; TRBD1 matches at 9 bases. V was pared by 7 bases and J by 6 bases, with 9 bases of the junction left unmatched. The CDR3 sequence is 14 residues long. Per germline, CDR1 MDHEN and CDR2 SYDVKM.

This clone has a handful of counts. This chain links TRBV6-2 or TRBV6-3 with TRBJ1-4, with D tentatively TRBD1 (5 bases). This CDR3 is 13 amino acids long. Germline V gives CDR1 MNHEY, CDR2 SVGEGT. The ends were cut back, 4 bases at V and 8 bases at J, with 11 bases in the middle. CDR3 coding DNA: TGTGCCAGCAGTTCGGGACTTCAAGAAAAACTGTTTTTT. Translated, it gives CASSSGLQEKLFF.